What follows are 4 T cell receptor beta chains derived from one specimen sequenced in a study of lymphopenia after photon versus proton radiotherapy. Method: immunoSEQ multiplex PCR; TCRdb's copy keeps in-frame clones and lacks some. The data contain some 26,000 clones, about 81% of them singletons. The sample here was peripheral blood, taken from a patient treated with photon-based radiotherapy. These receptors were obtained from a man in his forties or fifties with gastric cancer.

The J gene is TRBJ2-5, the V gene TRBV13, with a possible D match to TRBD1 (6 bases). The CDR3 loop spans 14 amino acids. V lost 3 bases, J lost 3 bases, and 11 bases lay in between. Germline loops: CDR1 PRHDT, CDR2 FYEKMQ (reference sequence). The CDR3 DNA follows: TGTGCCAGCAGCTTCGGGACAAGCGAAGAGACCCAGTACTTC. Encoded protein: CASSFGTSEETQYF.

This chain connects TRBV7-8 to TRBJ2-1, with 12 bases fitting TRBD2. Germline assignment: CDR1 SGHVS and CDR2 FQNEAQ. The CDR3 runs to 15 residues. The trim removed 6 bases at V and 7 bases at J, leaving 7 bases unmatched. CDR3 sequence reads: CASSPSGGVINEQFF. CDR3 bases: TGTGCCAGCAGTCCTAGCGGGGGGGTTATTAATGAGCAGTTCTTC.

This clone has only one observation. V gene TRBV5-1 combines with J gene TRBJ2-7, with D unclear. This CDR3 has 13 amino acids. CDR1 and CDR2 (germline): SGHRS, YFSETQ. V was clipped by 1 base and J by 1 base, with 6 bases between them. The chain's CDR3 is CASSLYSSYEQYF. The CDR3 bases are TGCGCCAGCAGCTTGTACAGTTCCTACGAGCAGTACTTC.

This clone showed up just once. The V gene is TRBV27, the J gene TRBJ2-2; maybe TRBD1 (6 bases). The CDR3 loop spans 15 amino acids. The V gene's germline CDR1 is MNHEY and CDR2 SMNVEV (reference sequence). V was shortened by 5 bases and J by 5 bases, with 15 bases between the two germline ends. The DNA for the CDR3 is TGTGCCAGCAGTCTAGGGCAGGGGCTAACCGGGGAGCTGTTTTTT. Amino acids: CASSLGQGLTGELFF.